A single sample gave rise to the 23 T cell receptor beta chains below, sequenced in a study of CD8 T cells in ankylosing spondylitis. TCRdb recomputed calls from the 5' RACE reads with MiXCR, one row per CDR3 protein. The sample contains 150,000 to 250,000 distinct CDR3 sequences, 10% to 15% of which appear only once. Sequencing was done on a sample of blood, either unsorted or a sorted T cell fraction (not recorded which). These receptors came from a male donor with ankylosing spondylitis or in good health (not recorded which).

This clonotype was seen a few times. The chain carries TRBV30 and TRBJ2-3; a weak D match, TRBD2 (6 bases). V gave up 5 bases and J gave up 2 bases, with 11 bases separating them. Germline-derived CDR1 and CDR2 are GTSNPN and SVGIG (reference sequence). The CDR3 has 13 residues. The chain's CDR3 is CAWGLSTTDTQYF. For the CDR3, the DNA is TGTGCCTGGGGACTATCGACCACAGATACGCAGTATTTT.

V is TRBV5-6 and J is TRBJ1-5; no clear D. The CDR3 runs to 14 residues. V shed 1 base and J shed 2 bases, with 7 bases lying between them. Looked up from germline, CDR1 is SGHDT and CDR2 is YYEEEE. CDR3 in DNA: TGTGCCAGCAGCTTGTGGACGGGCAATCAGCCCCAGCATTTT. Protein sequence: CASSLWTGNQPQHF.

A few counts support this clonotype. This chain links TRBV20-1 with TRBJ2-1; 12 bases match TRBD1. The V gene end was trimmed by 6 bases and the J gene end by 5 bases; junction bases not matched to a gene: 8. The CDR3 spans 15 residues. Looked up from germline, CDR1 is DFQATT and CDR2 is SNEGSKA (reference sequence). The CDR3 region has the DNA TGCAGTGCGCGGGGGGGGACAGGGGGCAACAATGAGCAGTTCTTC. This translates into CSARGGTGGNNEQFF.

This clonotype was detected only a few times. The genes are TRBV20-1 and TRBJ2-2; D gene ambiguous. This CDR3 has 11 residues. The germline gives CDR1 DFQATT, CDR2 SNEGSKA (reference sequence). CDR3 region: CGGRSTGELFF. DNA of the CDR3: TGCGGTGGAAGAAGCACCGGGGAGCTGTTTTTT.

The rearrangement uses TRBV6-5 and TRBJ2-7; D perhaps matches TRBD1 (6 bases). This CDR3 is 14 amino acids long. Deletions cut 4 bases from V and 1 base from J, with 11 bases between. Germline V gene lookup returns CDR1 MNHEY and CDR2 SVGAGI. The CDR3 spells CASSFQQGSYEQYF. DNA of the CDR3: TGTGCCAGCAGTTTTCAACAGGGTTCCTACGAGCAGTACTTC.

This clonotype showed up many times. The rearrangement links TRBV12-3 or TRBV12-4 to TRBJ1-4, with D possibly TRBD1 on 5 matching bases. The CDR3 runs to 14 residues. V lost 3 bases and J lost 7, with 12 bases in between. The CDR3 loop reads CASSFAQGGEKLFF. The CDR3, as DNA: TGTGCCAGCAGTTTCGCTCAGGGCGGTGAAAAACTGTTTTTT.

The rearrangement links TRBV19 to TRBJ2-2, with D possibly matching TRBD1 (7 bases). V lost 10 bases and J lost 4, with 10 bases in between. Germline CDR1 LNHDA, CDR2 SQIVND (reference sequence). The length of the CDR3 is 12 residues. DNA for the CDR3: TGTGCCACAGGGGGGATCACCGGGGAGCTGTTTTTT. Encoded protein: CATGGITGELFF. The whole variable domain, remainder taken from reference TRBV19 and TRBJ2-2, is DGGITQSPKYLFRKEGQNVTLSCEQNLNHDAMYWYRQDPGQGLRLIYYSQIVNDFQKGDIAEGYSVSREKKESFPLTVTSAQKNPTAFYLCATGGITGELFFGEGSRLTVL.

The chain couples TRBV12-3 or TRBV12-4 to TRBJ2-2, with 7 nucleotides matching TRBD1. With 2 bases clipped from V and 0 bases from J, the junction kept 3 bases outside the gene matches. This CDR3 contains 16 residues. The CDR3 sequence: CASSLTDRANTGELFF. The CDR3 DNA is TGTGCCAGCAGTTTAACCGACAGGGCGAACACCGGGGAGCTGTTTTTT.

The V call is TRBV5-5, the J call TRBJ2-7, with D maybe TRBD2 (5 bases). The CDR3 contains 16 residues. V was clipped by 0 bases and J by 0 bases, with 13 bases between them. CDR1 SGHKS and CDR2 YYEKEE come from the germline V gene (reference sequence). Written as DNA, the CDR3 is TGTGCCAGCAGCTTGGTGGAGGTCTTCCCCTCCTACGAGCAGTACTTC. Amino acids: CASSLVEVFPSYEQYF.

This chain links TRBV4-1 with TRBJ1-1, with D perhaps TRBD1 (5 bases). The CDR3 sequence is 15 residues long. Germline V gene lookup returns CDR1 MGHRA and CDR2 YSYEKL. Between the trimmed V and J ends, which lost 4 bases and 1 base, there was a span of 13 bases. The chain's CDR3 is CASSPGLNSNTEAFF. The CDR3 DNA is TGCGCCAGCAGCCCGGGACTCAATTCGAACACTGAAGCTTTCTTT.

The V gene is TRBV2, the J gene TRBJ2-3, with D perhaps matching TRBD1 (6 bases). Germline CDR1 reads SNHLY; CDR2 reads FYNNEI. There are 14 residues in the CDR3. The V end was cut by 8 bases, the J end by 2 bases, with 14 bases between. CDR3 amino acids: CASRQGPTTDTQYF. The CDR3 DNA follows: TGTGCCAGCCGCCAGGGGCCTACCACAGATACGCAGTATTTT.

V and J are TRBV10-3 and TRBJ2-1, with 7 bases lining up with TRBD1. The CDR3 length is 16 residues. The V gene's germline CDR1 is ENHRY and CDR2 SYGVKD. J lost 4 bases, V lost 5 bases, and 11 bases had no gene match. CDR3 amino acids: CAISISRDSFYNEQFF. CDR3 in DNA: TGTGCCATCAGTATTTCCCGGGACAGTTTTTACAATGAGCAGTTCTTC.

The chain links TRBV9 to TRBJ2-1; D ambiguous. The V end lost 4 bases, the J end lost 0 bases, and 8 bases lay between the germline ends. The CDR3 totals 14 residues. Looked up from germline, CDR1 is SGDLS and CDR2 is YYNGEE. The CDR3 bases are TGTGCCAGCAGCCCCTCGAGCTCCTACAATGAGCAGTTCTTC. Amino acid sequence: CASSPSSSYNEQFF.

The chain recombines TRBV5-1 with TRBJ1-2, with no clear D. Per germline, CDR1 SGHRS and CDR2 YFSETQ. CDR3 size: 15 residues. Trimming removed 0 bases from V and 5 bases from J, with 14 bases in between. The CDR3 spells CASSLGPASLYGYTF. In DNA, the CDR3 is TGCGCCAGCAGCTTGGGTCCTGCCAGTTTGTATGGCTACACCTTC. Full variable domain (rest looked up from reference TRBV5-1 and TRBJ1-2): KAGVTQTPRYLIKTRGQQVTLSCSPISGHRSVSWYQQTPGQGLQFLFEYFSETQRNKGNFPGRFSGRQFSNSRSEMNVSTLELGDSALYLCASSLGPASLYGYTFGSGTRLTVV.

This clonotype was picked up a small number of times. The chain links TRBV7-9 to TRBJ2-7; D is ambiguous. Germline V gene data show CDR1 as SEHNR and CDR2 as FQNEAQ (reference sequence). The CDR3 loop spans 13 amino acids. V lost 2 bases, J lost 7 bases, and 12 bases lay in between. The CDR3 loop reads CASSLTETGEQYF. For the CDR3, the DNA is TGTGCCAGCAGCTTAACGGAGACGGGTGAGCAGTACTTC.

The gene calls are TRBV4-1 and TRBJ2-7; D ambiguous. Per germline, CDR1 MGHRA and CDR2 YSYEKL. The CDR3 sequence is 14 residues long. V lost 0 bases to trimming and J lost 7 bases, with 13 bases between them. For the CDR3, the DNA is TGCGCCAGCAGCCAAGATTCTGGGGTTTGGGAGCAGTACTTC. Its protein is CASSQDSGVWEQYF.

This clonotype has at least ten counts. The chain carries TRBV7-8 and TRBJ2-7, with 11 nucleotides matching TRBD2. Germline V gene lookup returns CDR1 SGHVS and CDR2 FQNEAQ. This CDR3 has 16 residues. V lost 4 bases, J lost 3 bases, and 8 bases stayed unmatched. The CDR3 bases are TGTGCCAGCAGCTACGATGGGACTAGCGGAAACTACGAGCAGTACTTC. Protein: CASSYDGTSGNYEQYF.

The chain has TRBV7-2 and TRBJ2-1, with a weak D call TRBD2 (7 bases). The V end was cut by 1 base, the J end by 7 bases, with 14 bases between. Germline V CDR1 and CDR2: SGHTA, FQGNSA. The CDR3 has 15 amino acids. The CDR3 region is CASSLGGGGANEQFF. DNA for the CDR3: TGTGCCAGCAGCTTAGGTGGGGGGGGGGCTAATGAGCAGTTCTTC.

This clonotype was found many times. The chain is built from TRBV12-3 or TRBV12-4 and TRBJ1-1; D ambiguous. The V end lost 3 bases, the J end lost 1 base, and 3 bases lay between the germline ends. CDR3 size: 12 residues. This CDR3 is CASSFANTEAFF. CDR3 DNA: TGTGCCAGCAGTTTCGCGAACACTGAAGCTTTCTTT.

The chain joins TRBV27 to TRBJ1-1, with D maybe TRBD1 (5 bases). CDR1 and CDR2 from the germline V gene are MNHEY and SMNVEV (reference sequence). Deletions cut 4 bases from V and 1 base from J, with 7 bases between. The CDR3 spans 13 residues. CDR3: CASSWDGNTEAFF. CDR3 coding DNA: TGTGCCAGCAGTTGGGACGGGAACACTGAAGCTTTCTTT.

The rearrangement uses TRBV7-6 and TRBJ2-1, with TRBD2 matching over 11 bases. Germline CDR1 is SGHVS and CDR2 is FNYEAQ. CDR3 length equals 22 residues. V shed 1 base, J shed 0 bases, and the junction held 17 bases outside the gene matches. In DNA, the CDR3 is TGTGCCAGCAGCTTAGGGCCAGGGGAAGGACTAGCGGGTGAAAGCTCCTACAATGAGCAGTTCTTC. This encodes CASSLGPGEGLAGESSYNEQFF. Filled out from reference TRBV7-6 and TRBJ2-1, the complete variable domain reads GAGVSQSPRYKVTKRGQDVALRCDPISGHVSLYWYRQALGQGPEFLTYFNYEAQQDKSGLPNDRFSAERPEGSISTLTIQRTEQRDSAMYRCASSLGPGEGLAGESSYNEQFFGPGTRLTVL.

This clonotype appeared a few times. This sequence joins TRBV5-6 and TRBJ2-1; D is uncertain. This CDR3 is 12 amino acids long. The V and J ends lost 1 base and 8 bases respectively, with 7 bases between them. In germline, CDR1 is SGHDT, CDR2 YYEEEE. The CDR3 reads CASSLLDDEQFF. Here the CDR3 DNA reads TGTGCCAGCAGCTTGTTGGATGATGAGCAGTTCTTC.

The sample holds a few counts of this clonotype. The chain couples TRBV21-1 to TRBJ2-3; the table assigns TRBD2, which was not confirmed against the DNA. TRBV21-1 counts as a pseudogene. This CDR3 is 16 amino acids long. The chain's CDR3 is CASSKSTGGPADTQYF. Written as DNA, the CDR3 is TGTGCCAGCAGCAAATCAACGGGAGGGCCCGCAGATACGCAGTATTTT.